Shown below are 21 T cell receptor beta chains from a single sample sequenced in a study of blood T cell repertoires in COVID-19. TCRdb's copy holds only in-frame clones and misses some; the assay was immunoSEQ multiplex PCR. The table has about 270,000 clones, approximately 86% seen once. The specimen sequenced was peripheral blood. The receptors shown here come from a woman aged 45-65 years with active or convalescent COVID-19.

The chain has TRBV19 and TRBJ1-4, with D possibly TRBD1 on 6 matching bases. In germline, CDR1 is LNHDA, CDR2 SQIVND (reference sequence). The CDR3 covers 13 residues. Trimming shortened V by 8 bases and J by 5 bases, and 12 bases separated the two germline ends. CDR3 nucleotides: TGTGCCAGTTTCGACAGGTTAAATGAAAAACTGTTTTTT. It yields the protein CASFDRLNEKLFF.

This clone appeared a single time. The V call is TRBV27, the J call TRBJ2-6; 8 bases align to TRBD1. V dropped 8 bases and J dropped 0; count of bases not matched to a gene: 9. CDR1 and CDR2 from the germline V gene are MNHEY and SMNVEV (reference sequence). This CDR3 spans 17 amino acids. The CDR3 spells CASGQDRDLSGANVLTF. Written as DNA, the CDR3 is TGTGCCAGCGGACAGGACAGGGACCTCTCTGGGGCCAACGTCCTGACTTTC.

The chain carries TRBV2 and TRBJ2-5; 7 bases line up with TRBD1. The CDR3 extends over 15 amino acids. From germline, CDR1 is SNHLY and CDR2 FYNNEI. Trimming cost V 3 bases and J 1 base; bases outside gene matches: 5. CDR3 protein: CASSDRGQSQETQYF. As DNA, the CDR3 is TGTGCCAGCAGTGATAGGGGACAGTCCCAAGAGACCCAGTACTTC.

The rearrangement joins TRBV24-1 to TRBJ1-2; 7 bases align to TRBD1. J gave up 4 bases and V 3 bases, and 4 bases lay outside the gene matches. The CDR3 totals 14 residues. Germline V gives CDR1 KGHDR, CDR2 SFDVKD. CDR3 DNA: TGTGCCACCAGTGATAACAGGGGTGCCTATGGCTACACCTTC. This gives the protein CATSDNRGAYGYTF.

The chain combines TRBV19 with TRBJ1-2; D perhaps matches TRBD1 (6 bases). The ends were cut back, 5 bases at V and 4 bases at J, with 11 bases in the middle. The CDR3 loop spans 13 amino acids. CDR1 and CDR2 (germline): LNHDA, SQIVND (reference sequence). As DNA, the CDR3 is TGTGCCAGTAGTGGAACAGGGATCTATGGCTACACCTTC. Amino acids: CASSGTGIYGYTF.

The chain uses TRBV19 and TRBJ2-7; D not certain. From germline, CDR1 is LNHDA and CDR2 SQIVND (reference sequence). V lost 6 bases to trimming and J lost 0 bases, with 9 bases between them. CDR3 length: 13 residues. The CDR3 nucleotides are TGTGCCAGTAGAAGTCCAGTCTCCTACGAGCAGTACTTC. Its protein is CASRSPVSYEQYF.

The chain's CDR3 is CASSDIHPGTGLSNYGYTF. The DNA for the CDR3 is TGTGCCAGCAGTGACATACACCCCGGGACAGGGCTATCTAACTATGGCTACACCTTC. The chain combines TRBV6-1 with TRBJ1-2; 9 positions match TRBD1. Germline lookup yields CDR1 MNHNS and CDR2 SASEGT. J gave up 0 bases and V 3 bases, and 14 bases lay outside the gene matches. CDR3 length: 19 residues.

CDR3 sequence reads: CASSPRGSSSYEQYF. CDR3 bases: TGTGCCAGCAGCCCGAGAGGGTCGTCCTCCTACGAGCAGTACTTC. The chain joins TRBV5-6 to TRBJ2-7; TRBD2 is a possible D gene (5 bases). Germline V gene sequence: CDR1 SGHDT, CDR2 YYEEEE. Trimming stripped 4 bases from V and 0 bases from J, with 14 bases between. The CDR3 runs 15 residues.

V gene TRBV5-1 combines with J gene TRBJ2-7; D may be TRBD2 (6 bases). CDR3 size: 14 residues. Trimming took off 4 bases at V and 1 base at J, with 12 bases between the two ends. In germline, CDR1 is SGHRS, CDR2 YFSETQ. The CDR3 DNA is TGCGCCAGCAGCCCAGTGACTAGTTCCTACGAGCAGTACTTC. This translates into CASSPVTSSYEQYF. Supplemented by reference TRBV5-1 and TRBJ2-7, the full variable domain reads KAGVTQTPRYLIKTRGQQVTLSCSPISGHRSVSWYQQTPGQGLQFLFEYFSETQRNKGNFPGRFSGRQFSNSRSEMNVSTLELGDSALYLCASSPVTSSYEQYFGPGTRLTVT.

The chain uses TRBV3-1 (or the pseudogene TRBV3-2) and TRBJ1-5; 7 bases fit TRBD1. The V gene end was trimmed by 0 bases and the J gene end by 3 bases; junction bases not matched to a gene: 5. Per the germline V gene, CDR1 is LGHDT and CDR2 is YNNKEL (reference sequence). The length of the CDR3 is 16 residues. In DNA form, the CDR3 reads TGTGCCAGCAGCCAAGATTTCACAGGGGACAATCAGCCCCAGCATTTT. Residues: CASSQDFTGDNQPQHF.

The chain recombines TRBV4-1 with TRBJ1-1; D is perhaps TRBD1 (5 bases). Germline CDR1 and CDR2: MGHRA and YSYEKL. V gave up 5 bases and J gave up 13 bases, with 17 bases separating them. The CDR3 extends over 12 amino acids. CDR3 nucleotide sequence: TGCGCCAGCAGCATGGGGGGGGTTACTGTTTTCTTT. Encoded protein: CASSMGGVTVFF.

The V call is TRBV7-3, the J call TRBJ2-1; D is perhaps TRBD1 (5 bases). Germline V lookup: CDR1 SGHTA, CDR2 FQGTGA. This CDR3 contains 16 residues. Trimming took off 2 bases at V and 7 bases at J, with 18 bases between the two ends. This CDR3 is CASSLYPGLVTNEQFF. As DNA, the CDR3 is TGTGCCAGCAGCTTATATCCAGGGTTGGTCACAAATGAGCAGTTCTTC.

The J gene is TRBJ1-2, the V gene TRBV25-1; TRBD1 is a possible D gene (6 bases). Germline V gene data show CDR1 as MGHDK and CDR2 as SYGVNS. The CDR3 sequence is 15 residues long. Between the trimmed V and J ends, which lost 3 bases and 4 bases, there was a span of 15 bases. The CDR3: CASSEAGGSSYGYTF. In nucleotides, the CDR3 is TGTGCCAGCAGTGAGGCGGGGGGCTCGAGCTATGGCTACACCTTC.

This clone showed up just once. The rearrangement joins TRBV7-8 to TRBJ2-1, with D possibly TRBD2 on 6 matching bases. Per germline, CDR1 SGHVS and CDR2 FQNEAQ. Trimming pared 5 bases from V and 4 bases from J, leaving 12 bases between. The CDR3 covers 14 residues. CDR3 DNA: TGTGCCAGCAGCCGTACGACTAGGTACAATGAGCAGTTCTTC. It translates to CASSRTTRYNEQFF.

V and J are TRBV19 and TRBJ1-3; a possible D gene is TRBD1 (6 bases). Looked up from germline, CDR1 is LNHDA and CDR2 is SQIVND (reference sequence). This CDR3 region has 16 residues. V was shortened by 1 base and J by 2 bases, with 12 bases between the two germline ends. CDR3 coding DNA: TGTGCCAGTAGTATAGCCGCAGGGGAAGCTGGAAACACCATATATTTT. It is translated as CASSIAAGEAGNTIYF.

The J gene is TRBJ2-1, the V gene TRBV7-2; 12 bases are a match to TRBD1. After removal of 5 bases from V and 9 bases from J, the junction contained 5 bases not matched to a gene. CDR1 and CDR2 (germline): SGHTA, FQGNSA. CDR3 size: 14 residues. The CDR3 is CASSVGQGAGEQFF. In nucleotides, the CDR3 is TGTGCCAGCAGCGTGGGACAGGGGGCGGGTGAGCAGTTCTTC.

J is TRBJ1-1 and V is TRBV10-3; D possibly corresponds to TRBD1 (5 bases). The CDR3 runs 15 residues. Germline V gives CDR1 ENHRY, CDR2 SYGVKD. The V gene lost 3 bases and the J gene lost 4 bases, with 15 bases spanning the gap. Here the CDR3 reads CAISDSRGGTTEAFF. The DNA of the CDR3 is TGTGCCATCAGTGACTCAAGGGGAGGGACCACTGAAGCTTTCTTT.

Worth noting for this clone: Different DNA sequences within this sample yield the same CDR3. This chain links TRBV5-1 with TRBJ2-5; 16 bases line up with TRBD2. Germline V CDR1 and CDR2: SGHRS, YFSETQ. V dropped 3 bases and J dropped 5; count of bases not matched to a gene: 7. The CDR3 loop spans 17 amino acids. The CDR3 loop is CASSSGLAGGPGETQYF. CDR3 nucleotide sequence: TGCGCCAGCAGCTCGGGACTAGCGGGAGGGCCTGGGGAGACCCAGTACTTC.

Here the CDR3 reads CASSKRSQGMGNEQFF. The CDR3 DNA reads TGTGCCAGCAGCAAAAGGAGCCAGGGGATGGGCAATGAGCAGTTCTTC. The chain recombines TRBV7-9 with TRBJ2-1; possible D gene TRBD1, 6 bases. Germline V gene data show CDR1 as SEHNR and CDR2 as FQNEAQ (reference sequence). V lost 5 bases and J lost 6, with 20 bases in between. The CDR3 runs 16 residues.

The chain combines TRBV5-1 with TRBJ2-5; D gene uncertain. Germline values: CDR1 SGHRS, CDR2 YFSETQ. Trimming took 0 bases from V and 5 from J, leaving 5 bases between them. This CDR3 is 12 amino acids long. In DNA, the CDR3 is TGCGCCAGCAGCTTGGATATGGAGACCCAGTACTTC. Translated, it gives CASSLDMETQYF.

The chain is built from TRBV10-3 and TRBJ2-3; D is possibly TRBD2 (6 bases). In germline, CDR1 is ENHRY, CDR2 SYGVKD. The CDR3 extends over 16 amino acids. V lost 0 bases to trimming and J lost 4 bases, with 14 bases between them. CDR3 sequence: CAISESKGTASDTQYF. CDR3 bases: TGTGCCATCAGTGAGTCGAAGGGGACTGCATCAGATACGCAGTATTTT.